These T cell receptor beta chains were read from a single sample in a study of blood T cell repertoires in COVID-19. Profiled with immunoSEQ multiplex PCR; TCRdb holds only in-frame clones, not every one. The sample lists about 82,000 clones, 74% occurring once. Sequenced input: peripheral blood. The receptors stem from a human donor with acute or convalescent COVID-19. The donor label of this sample is uncertain. CDR3s include the opening cysteine and the closing phenylalanine or tryptophan. The D gene is left open where the match is weak.

v_call	d_call	j_call	cdr3_aa
TRBV5-6	NA	TRBJ1-1	CASSLPGRGTEAFF
TRBV2	NA	TRBJ1-1	CASRYRAVNTEAFF
TRBV28	TRBD1	TRBJ1-5	CASSRQGANNQPQHF
TRBV11-2	TRBD2	TRBJ2-2	CASSLRTGLARANTGELFF
TRBV6-5	TRBD1	TRBJ1-1	CASGTGMNTEAFF
TRBV19	NA	TRBJ2-4	CASTSAKNIQYF
TRBV28	TRBD2	TRBJ2-7	CASRNTGTSGYEQYF
TRBV28	TRBD2	TRBJ2-7	CASSWNQPTSGSLNEQYF
TRBV7-2	NA	TRBJ2-1	CASSLGNLGATEQFF
TRBV6-5	NA	TRBJ1-5	CASTYGRLPQHF
TRBV6-5	NA	TRBJ1-1	CASSLQKMNTEAFF
TRBV28	NA	TRBJ2-7	CASSLPRGARYEQYF
TRBV18	NA	TRBJ2-7	CASSPAGQSYEQYF
TRBV4-1	TRBD2	TRBJ2-1	CASSPVPGLARASNEQFF
TRBV19	NA	TRBJ1-2	CASHPPGHKDGYTF
TRBV7-9	TRBD1	TRBJ1-2	CASSRNWDSPSYGYTF
TRBV4-3	NA	TRBJ2-7	CASSQSQGLPGYEQYF
TRBV2	TRBD1	TRBJ1-1	CASSNQGVATEAFF
TRBV2	TRBD2	TRBJ2-5	CASSGSGGQETQYF
TRBV5-3	NA	TRBJ1-2	CAIRRRTNYGYTF
TRBV11-2	TRBD1	TRBJ1-3	CASSLDRGQGTPSGNTIYF
TRBV28	NA	TRBJ1-2	CASIPSGLGRPANYGYTF
TRBV6-2/TRBV6-3	NA	TRBJ1-4	CASSYSGRSEKLFF
TRBV5-4	NA	TRBJ1-1	CASSLPIPNTEAFF
TRBV28	TRBD2	TRBJ2-7	CASSSPGLAGVGEQYF
TRBV19	NA	TRBJ1-5	CASSPLNAGSNQPQHF
TRBV3-1/TRBV3-2	NA	TRBJ2-3	CASSLETNTDTQYF
TRBV5-1	TRBD1	TRBJ1-2	CASSAGQVGRTGPTGYGYTF
TRBV18	NA	TRBJ2-5	CASLRNRAQETQYF
TRBV2	NA	TRBJ2-1	CASTPRNEQFF
TRBV7-2	TRBD1	TRBJ1-2	CASSPDRGYGYTF
TRBV24-1	TRBD2	TRBJ2-1	CATSDLTSGGYNEQFF
TRBV27	TRBD2	TRBJ2-2	CASSLREADTGELFF
TRBV11-2	TRBD1	TRBJ2-7	CASSLEGQGAGEQYF
TRBV15	NA	TRBJ1-2	CATSDRRNYGYTF
TRBV19	TRBD1	TRBJ2-1	CASRRQGSYNEQFF
TRBV7-9	NA	TRBJ1-2	CASSVDRDSVGNTF
TRBV28	TRBD1	TRBJ2-4	CASSSKDRALGNIQYF
TRBV6-2/TRBV6-3	TRBD2	TRBJ2-3	CASSPRASGGADTQYF
TRBV7-2	NA	TRBJ1-5	CASSRQSRGEPQHF
TRBV6-6	TRBD2	TRBJ2-2	CASVGLAATGELFF
TRBV10-3	NA	TRBJ1-2	CAISDNRFYGYTF
TRBV2	TRBD1	TRBJ2-5	CASSEAGGTGKTQYF
TRBV5-6	NA	TRBJ2-7	CASSWGREDEQYF
TRBV25-1	TRBD1	TRBJ2-3	CASSRETGGIDTQYF
TRBV29-1	TRBD2	TRBJ2-3	CSVEVRRGGKDTQYF
TRBV19	TRBD1	TRBJ1-5	CASSIGSGTGNQPQHF
TRBV28	TRBD1	TRBJ1-1	CASSMTGQGNTEAFF
TRBV19	NA	TRBJ2-3	CASSTTGRTDTQYF
TRBV23-1	NA	TRBJ1-2	CASSQSRGRYTF
TRBV6-5	NA	TRBJ1-3	CASRTYRVSGNTIYF
TRBV19	TRBD1	TRBJ1-5	CASGTGGRSNQPQHF
TRBV18	NA	TRBJ1-1	CASSPTGNLNTEAFF